The rows below give T cell receptor beta chains drawn from one sample of a study of T cell changes during pregnancy in multiple sclerosis. The table came from immunoSEQ multiplex PCR; TCRdb's copy has only in-frame clones and leaves some out. The sample has about 38,000 clones; more than 75% are singletons. Sequenced material: CD8+ T cells from peripheral blood mononuclear cells, taken in the third trimester of pregnancy. Receptors were obtained from a female donor with multiple sclerosis, enrolled in a pregnancy study. CDR3s include the opening cysteine and the closing phenylalanine or tryptophan. The D gene is left open where the match is weak.

length | J | V | D | CDR3 | DNA
16 | TRBJ2-6 | TRBV7-6 | NA | CASSLALGSGANVLTF | TGTGCCAGCAGCTTAGCGCTCGGCTCTGGGGCCAACGTCCTGACTTTC
14 | TRBJ1-1 | TRBV23-1 | NA | CASRLTPVATEAFF | TGCGCCAGCAGACTAACCCCCGTGGCCACTGAAGCTTTCTTT
13 | TRBJ1-3 | TRBV2 | NA | CAIQGVEGDTIYF | TGTGCCATCCAGGGCGTAGAAGGGGACACCATATATTTT
15 | TRBJ1-6 | TRBV28 | TRBD1 | CASKVQGQGNSPLHF | TGTGCCAGCAAAGTTCAGGGACAGGGGAATTCACCCCTCCACTTT
16 | TRBJ1-6 | TRBV4-3 | NA | CASSQVPKGGYSPLHF | TGCGCCAGCAGCCAAGTCCCCAAGGGAGGTTATTCACCCCTCCACTTT
16 | TRBJ2-7 | TRBV5-1 | TRBD1 | CASSLENPGQGYEQYF | TGCGCCAGCAGCTTGGAGAACCCGGGACAGGGCTACGAGCAGTACTTC
17 | TRBJ2-3 | TRBV7-8 | TRBD2 | CASSLLAGFPGTDTQYF | TGTGCCAGCAGCTTACTAGCGGGGTTCCCTGGCACAGATACGCAGTATTTT
16 | TRBJ1-6 | TRBV28 | NA | CASSTYTTGYNSPLHF | TGTGCCAGCAGTACATACACGACAGGATATAATTCACCCCTCCACTTT
15 | TRBJ2-3 | TRBV28 | TRBD1 | CASSPWTGLGDTQYF | TGTGCCAGCAGTCCTTGGACAGGGTTAGGGGATACGCAGTATTTT
16 | TRBJ2-2 | TRBV29-1 | NA | CSVLADGYTNTGELFF | TGCAGCGTTTTAGCGGACGGCTATACGAACACCGGGGAGCTGTTTTTT
16 | TRBJ2-1 | TRBV19 | NA | CASSISRTVTYNEQFF | TGTGCCAGTAGTATTTCCAGGACAGTAACCTACAATGAGCAGTTCTTC
16 | TRBJ2-1 | TRBV9 | TRBD1 | CASSVVPQGARNEQFF | TGTGCCAGCAGCGTAGTCCCCCAGGGGGCGAGGAATGAGCAGTTCTTC
15 | TRBJ2-2 | TRBV11-1 | NA | CASSRGYFDTGELFF | TGTGCCAGCAGCCGGGGGTATTTTGACACCGGGGAGCTGTTTTTT
15 | TRBJ2-7 | TRBV4-1 | NA | CASSWGRASSYEQYF | TGCGCCAGCAGTTGGGGCCGGGCCTCCTCCTACGAGCAGTACTTC
15 | TRBJ2-1 | TRBV9 | NA | CASSVGRSNPNEQFF | TGTGCCAGCAGCGTAGGCAGGTCCAATCCTAATGAGCAGTTCTTC
15 | TRBJ2-5 | TRBV7-6 | NA | CASSPLGGPGETQYF | TGTGCCAGCAGCCCCCTGGGGGGGCCAGGAGAGACCCAGTACTTC
15 | TRBJ2-1 | TRBV4-1 | NA | CASSQQSAETHEQFF | TGCGCCAGCAGCCAACAGTCGGCGGAAACCCATGAGCAGTTCTTC
13 | TRBJ2-7 | TRBV5-6 | NA | CASSFRNAHEQYF | TGTGCCAGCAGCTTCAGAAATGCCCACGAGCAGTACTTC
13 | TRBJ2-7 | TRBV6-5 | NA | CASSYSGGNEQYF | TGTGCCAGCAGTTACTCGGGCGGGAACGAGCAGTACTTC
15 | TRBJ2-1 | TRBV27 | TRBD1 | CASSMTGGPYNEQFF | TGTGCCAGCAGTATGACAGGGGGACCCTACAATGAGCAGTTCTTC
15 | TRBJ2-1 | TRBV7-2 | TRBD2 | CASSLGLADYNEQFF | TGTGCCAGCAGCTTAGGACTAGCGGACTACAATGAGCAGTTCTTC
18 | TRBJ2-2 | TRBV4-1 | TRBD2 | CASSQDWASGGAGGELFF | TGCGCCAGCAGCCAAGATTGGGCTAGCGGGGGGGCCGGCGGGGAGCTGTTTTTT
10 | TRBJ1-1 | TRBV7-3 | NA | CASPPIEAFF | TGTGCCAGCCCCCCCATTGAAGCTTTCTTT
16 | TRBJ2-5 | TRBV28 | TRBD2 | CASSLWTSGGGETQYF | TGTGCCAGCAGTTTATGGACTAGCGGGGGTGGGGAGACCCAGTACTTC
13 | TRBJ1-1 | TRBV7-3 | NA | CASSLGQNTEAFF | TGTGCCAGCAGCCTCGGACAGAACACTGAAGCTTTCTTT
16 | TRBJ1-2 | TRBV4-3 | TRBD1 | CASSQSPGQGYYGYTF | TGCGCCAGCAGCCAATCTCCGGGACAGGGCTACTATGGCTACACCTTC
13 | TRBJ1-6 | TRBV19 | TRBD1 | CASRKQGNSPLHF | TGTGCCAGTAGGAAACAGGGGAATTCACCCCTCCACTTT
15 | TRBJ2-5 | TRBV6-1 | NA | CASSEAPGRVETQYF | TGTGCCAGCAGTGAAGCGCCGGGCAGGGTCGAGACCCAGTACTTC
14 | TRBJ1-5 | TRBV28 | NA | CASIPPGFNQPQHF | TGTGCCAGCATTCCCCCAGGTTTTAATCAGCCCCAGCATTTT
12 | TRBJ2-7 | TRBV2 | NA | CASSAATYEQYF | TGTGCCAGCAGTGCCGCGACCTACGAGCAGTACTTC
12 | TRBJ2-7 | TRBV18 | NA | CASSPGGYEQYF | TGTGCCAGCTCACCAGGAGGCTACGAGCAGTACTTC
14 | TRBJ1-1 | TRBV27 | NA | CASSLQQTNTEAFF | TGTGCCAGCAGTTTGCAACAGACGAACACTGAAGCTTTCTTT
18 | TRBJ2-5 | TRBV28 | TRBD1 | CASSLLGIRDREGETQYF | TGTGCCAGCAGTTTATTGGGGATAAGGGACAGGGAAGGAGAGACCCAGTACTTC
19 | TRBJ2-6 | TRBV7-8 | TRBD2 | CASSPRGSGGHSGANVLTF | TGTGCCAGCAGCCCCCGAGGTAGCGGGGGACACTCTGGGGCCAACGTCCTGACTTTC
12 | TRBJ2-2 | TRBV2 | NA | CATLTATGELFF | TGTGCCACCCTAACAGCTACCGGGGAGCTGTTTTTT
14 | TRBJ1-2 | TRBV5-4 | TRBD1 | CASSSPGTVYGYTF | TGTGCCAGCAGCTCTCCCGGGACAGTCTATGGCTACACCTTC